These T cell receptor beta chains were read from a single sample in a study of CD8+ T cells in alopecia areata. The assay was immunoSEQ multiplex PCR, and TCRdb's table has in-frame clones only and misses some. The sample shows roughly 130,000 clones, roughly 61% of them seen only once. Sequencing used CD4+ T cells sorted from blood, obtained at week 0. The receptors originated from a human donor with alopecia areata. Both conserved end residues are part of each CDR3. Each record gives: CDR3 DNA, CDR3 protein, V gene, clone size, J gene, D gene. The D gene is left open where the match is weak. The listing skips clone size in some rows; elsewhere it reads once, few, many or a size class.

DNA: TGCGCCAGCAGCCAACAGACAGGGGGCTACAACGAGCAGTACTTC; CDR3: CASSQQTGGYNEQYF; V: TRBV5-1; size: -; J: TRBJ2-7; D: TRBD1
DNA: TGTGCCAGCAGCTCCCGGGCTAGTGCAGATACGCAGTATTTT; CDR3: CASSSRASADTQYF; V: TRBV5-6; size: -; J: TRBJ2-3; D: -
DNA: TGTGCCAGCAGCTTAGGCGCGTCTAGCGGGGGGGCTTACCAAGAGACCCAGTACTTC; CDR3: CASSLGASSGGAYQETQYF; V: TRBV7-3; size: once; J: TRBJ2-5; D: TRBD2
DNA: TGTGCCAGCAGGAGGCTTCCACACAATGAGCAGTTCTTC; CDR3: CASRRLPHNEQFF; V: TRBV6-1; size: -; J: TRBJ2-1; D: -
DNA: TGTGCCATCAGTGAACTCGCGGAGAACACTGAAGCTTTCTTT; CDR3: CAISELAENTEAFF; V: TRBV10-3; size: few; J: TRBJ1-1; D: -
DNA: TGCGCCAGCAGCCACTCGGGGTGGGCAAGCGCCCAAGAGACCCAGTACTTC; CDR3: CASSHSGWASAQETQYF; V: TRBV4-1; size: -; J: TRBJ2-5; D: -
DNA: TGTGCCAGCTCACCACGAGAGGGAAGAAACACCGGGGAGCTGTTTTTT; CDR3: CASSPREGRNTGELFF; V: TRBV18; size: once; J: TRBJ2-2; D: -
DNA: TGTGCCTGGAGTGAAGGACAGTCGACCCCTTGGTACTTC; CDR3: CAWSEGQSTPWYF; V: TRBV30; size: -; J: TRBJ2-4; D: -
DNA: TGTGCCAGCAGCTTGGCGGACTATGGCTACACCTTC; CDR3: CASSLADYGYTF; V: TRBV5-6; size: -; J: TRBJ1-2; D: -
DNA: TGTGCCAGCAGCCCCAGGGGGCATCCTGGAAACACCATATATTTT; CDR3: CASSPRGHPGNTIYF; V: TRBV7-2; size: -; J: TRBJ1-3; D: TRBD1
DNA: TGCAGCGTGATGACAGGGTCCCAAGAGACCCAGTACTTC; CDR3: CSVMTGSQETQYF; V: TRBV29-1; size: few; J: TRBJ2-5; D: TRBD1
DNA: TGCGCCAGCAGCCAAGACGGTACAGGCGGAGATACGCAGTATTTT; CDR3: CASSQDGTGGDTQYF; V: TRBV4-3; size: -; J: TRBJ2-3; D: -
DNA: TGTGCCGGGATCGTCCTGGGTTTGGACAGGGAGGGTCAGCCCCAGCATTTT; CDR3: CAGIVLGLDREGQPQHF; V: TRBV30; size: -; J: TRBJ1-5; D: TRBD1
DNA: TGTGCCAGCAGCTTTACCGGGAGCTATGGCTACACCTTC; CDR3: CASSFTGSYGYTF; V: TRBV11-1; size: -; J: TRBJ1-2; D: -
DNA: TGCGCCAGCACCCTCAGGGGCACAGATACGCAGTATTTT; CDR3: CASTLRGTDTQYF; V: TRBV5-1; size: -; J: TRBJ2-3; D: -
DNA: TGTGCCAGCGGACCTATGCAGGGGAGTACAGCTTTCTTT; CDR3: CASGPMQGSTAFF; V: TRBV7-3; size: once; J: TRBJ1-1; D: -
DNA: TGTGCCAGCTCACCTACTTCAGGGAGCGGCTACACCTTC; CDR3: CASSPTSGSGYTF; V: TRBV18; size: -; J: TRBJ1-2; D: -
DNA: TGTGCCAGTAGTCGGGACCTGTCCCAGCCCCAGCATTTT; CDR3: CASSRDLSQPQHF; V: TRBV19; size: -; J: TRBJ1-5; D: -
DNA: TGTGCCCTGGATAGTGGGCAGCCCCCCCGGCTTTTGTCACCCCTCCACTTT; CDR3: CALDSGQPPRLLSPLHF; V: TRBV30; size: -; J: TRBJ1-6; D: -
DNA: TGCAGCGTTGAATTTGCTAAAGATACGCAGTATTTT; CDR3: CSVEFAKDTQYF; V: TRBV29-1; size: -; J: TRBJ2-3; D: -
DNA: TGCGCCTCCAGCCCGCAGGAGATCACAGATACGCAGTATTTT; CDR3: CASSPQEITDTQYF; V: TRBV4-1; size: -; J: TRBJ2-3; D: -
DNA: TGTGCCAGCAGTTTATATGGCAGGATCTACGAGCAGTACTTC; CDR3: CASSLYGRIYEQYF; V: TRBV28; size: -; J: TRBJ2-7; D: -
DNA: TGTGCCAGCAGCCCTATAGCGGGGACACTCACAGATACGCAGTATTTT; CDR3: CASSPIAGTLTDTQYF; V: TRBV7-8; size: -; J: TRBJ2-3; D: TRBD2
DNA: TGCGCCAGCAGTCTCAAACAGGGCCAAGAGACCCAGTACTTC; CDR3: CASSLKQGQETQYF; V: TRBV23-1; size: -; J: TRBJ2-5; D: -
DNA: TGTGCCAGCAGTCCCCCAAGCTCCTACAATGAGCAGTTCTTC; CDR3: CASSPPSSYNEQFF; V: TRBV7-6; size: -; J: TRBJ2-1; D: -
DNA: TGTGCCTGGATTCGACAGGTCTCCTACGAGCAGTACTTC; CDR3: CAWIRQVSYEQYF; V: TRBV30; size: -; J: TRBJ2-7; D: -
DNA: TGTGCCAGTAGTCCGACCCGGGGACGGCGGAATCAGCCCCAGCATTTT; CDR3: CASSPTRGRRNQPQHF; V: TRBV19; size: -; J: TRBJ1-5; D: -